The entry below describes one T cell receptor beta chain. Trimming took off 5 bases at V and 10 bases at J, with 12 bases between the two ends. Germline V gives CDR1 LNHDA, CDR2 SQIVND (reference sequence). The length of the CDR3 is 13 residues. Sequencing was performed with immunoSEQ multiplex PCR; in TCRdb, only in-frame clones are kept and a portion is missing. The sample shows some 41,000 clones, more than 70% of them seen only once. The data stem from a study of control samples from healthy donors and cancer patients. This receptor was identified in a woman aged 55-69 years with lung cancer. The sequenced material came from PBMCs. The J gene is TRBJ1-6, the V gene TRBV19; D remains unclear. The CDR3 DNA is TGTGCCAGTAGTCTACAATATAGCTCACCCCTCCACTTT. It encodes CASSLQYSSPLHF.